Included here is one T cell receptor (beta chain) sequence, with context. The entry originates in a study of blood T cell repertoires in COVID-19. As for the study in general: T cells, B-cell-depleted T cells, or PBMCs provided the cDNA or gDNA that served as material.

Cohorts were based on clinical histories the participants reported. All recovered Cohort 3 donors got two negative PCRs, got clearance, or saw symptom resolution. J lost 1 base, V lost 4 bases, and 9 bases had no gene match. Germline CDR1 and CDR2: SGHKS and YYEKEE (reference sequence). The CDR3 totals 16 residues. Authors' processing steps: Amplification of reference gene primers provided the estimated nucleated cell counts. This table comes from immunoSEQ multiplex PCR, and its TCRdb copy is limited to in-frame clones, with some not included. V and J calls and clone size are as listed in that table; D and trimming were resolved from the DNA. The table has 360,000 or so clones, roughly 87% seen once.

The receptor was derived from a woman aged 25-40 years who had recovered from COVID-19. The chain is built from TRBV5-5 and TRBJ1-1, with 8 bases matching TRBD1. The source material was PBMCs or T cells enriched from blood (not recorded which). The CDR3 DNA is TGTGCCAGCAGCAACCGGCAGGGGGCAGGGAACACTGAAGCTTTCTTT. Its protein product is CASSNRQGAGNTEAFF. Variable domain in full (rest from reference TRBV5-5 and TRBJ1-1): DAGVTQSPTHLIKTRGQQVTLRCSPISGHKSVSWYQQVLGQGPQFIFQYYEKEERGRGNFPDRFSARQFPNYSSELNVNALLLGDSALYLCASSNRQGAGNTEAFFGQGTRLTVV.